One T cell receptor beta chain is described in this entry. The sample is drawn from a study of OX40 agonist ivuxolimab in advanced cancers. Across the study: The study treated patients with ivuxolimab, an agonistic anti-OX40 (CD134) antibody. Males comprised about 84% of the group, whose mean age was about 60 years (range 23 to 79).

Using immunoSEQ multiplex PCR, the repertoire was profiled, and TCRdb retains in-frame clones only, with some absent. Of about 93,000 clones in the sample, 85% to 95% were seen once. This CDR3 contains 14 residues. CDR1 MNHEY and CDR2 SMNVEV come from the germline V gene (reference sequence). Trimming took 3 bases from V and 6 from J, leaving 12 bases between them. V is TRBV27 and J is TRBJ1-5; D not certain. Sequencing used CD4+ or CD8+ T cells sorted from blood, obtained in a trial of the OX40 agonist ivuxolimab. The TCR sequence derives from an adult with an advanced solid tumor such as melanoma, head and neck, liver or kidney cancer. The CDR3 DNA reads TGTGCCAGCAGTTTCGGGTTTTCGGTTCAGCCCCAGCATTTT. Translation: CASSFGFSVQPQHF.